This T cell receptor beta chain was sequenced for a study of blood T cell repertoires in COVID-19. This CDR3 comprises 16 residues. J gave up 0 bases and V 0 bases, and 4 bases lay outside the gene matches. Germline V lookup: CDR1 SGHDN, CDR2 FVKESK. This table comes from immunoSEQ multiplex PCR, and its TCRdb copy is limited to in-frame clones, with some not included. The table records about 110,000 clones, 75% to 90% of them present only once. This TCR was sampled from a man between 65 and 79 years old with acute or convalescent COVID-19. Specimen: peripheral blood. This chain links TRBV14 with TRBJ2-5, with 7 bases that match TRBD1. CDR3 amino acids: CASSQDLGQNQETQYF. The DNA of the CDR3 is TGTGCCAGCAGCCAAGATTTGGGACAGAACCAAGAGACCCAGTACTTC.